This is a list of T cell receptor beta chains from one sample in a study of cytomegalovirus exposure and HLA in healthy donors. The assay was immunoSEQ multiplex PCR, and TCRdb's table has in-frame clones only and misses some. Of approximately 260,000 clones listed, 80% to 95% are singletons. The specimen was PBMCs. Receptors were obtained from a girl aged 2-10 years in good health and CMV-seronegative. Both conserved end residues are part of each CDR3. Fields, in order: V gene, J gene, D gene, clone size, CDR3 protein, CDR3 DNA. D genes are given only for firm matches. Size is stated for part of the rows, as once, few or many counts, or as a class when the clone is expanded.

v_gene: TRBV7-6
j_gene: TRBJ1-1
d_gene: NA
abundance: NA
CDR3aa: CASSLVQGGTEAFF
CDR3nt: TGTGCCAGCAGCTTAGTTCAGGGTGGCACTGAAGCTTTCTTT

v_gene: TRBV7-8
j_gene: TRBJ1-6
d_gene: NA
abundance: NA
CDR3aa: CASSMTVYNSPLHF
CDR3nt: TGTGCCAGCAGCATGACAGTTTATAATTCACCCCTCCACTTT

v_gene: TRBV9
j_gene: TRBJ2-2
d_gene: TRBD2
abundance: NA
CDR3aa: CASSVGGGTGELFF
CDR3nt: TGTGCCAGCAGCGTAGGGGGGGGCACCGGGGAGCTGTTTTTT

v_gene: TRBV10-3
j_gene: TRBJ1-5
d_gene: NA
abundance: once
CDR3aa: CAISESPENNQPQHF
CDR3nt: TGTGCCATCAGTGAGTCGCCTGAGAACAATCAGCCCCAGCATTTT

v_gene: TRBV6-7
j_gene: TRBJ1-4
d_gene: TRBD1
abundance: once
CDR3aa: CASSYSIGRGLHTNEKLFF
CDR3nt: TGTGCCAGCAGTTACTCGATAGGCAGGGGGCTGCACACTAATGAAAAACTGTTTTTT

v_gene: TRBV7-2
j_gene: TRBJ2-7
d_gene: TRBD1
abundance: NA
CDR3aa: CASSVDRGPYEQYF
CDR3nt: TGTGCCAGCAGCGTAGACAGGGGTCCCTACGAGCAGTACTTC

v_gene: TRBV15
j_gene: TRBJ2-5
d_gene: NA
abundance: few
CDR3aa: CATSREIQETQYF
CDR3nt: TGTGCCACCAGCAGAGAAATACAAGAGACCCAGTACTTC

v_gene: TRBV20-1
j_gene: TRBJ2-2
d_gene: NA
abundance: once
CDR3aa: CSAQRAGELFF
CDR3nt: TGCAGTGCCCAGCGGGCCGGGGAGCTGTTTTTT

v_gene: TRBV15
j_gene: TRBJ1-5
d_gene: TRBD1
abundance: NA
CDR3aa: CATSRVTGGHQPQHF
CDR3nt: TGTGCCACCAGCAGGGTTACAGGGGGACATCAGCCCCAGCATTTT

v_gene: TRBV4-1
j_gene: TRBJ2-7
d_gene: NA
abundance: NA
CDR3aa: CASSTATQGTYEQYF
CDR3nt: TGCGCCAGCAGCACCGCCACACAGGGAACCTACGAGCAGTACTTC

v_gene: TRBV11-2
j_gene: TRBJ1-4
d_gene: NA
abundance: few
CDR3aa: CASSAGPQNEKLFF
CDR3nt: TGTGCCAGCAGCGCGGGTCCCCAGAATGAAAAACTGTTTTTT

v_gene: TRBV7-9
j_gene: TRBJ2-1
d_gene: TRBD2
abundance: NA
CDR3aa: CASSWGLAGYNEQFF
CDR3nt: TGTGCCAGCAGCTGGGGACTAGCGGGTTACAATGAGCAGTTCTTC

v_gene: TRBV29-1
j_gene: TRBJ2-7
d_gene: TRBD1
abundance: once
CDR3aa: CSVRDSSYEQYF
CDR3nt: TGCAGCGTTAGGGACAGTTCCTACGAGCAGTACTTC

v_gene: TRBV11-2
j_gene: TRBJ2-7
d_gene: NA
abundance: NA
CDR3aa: CASSLSPYEQYF
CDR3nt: TGCGCCAGCAGCTTGAGCCCCTACGAGCAGTACTTC

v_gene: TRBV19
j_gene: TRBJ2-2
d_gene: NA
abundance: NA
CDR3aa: CASSISLRTRGELFF
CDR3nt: TGTGCCAGTAGTATCTCACTGAGGACAAGGGGGGAGCTGTTTTTT

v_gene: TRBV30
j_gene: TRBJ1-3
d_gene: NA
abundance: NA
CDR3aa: CAWSLGQYSGNTIYF
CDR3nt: TGTGCCTGGAGCTTAGGACAGTACTCTGGAAACACCATATATTTT

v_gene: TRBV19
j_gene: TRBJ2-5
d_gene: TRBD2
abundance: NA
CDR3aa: CASTQGTSWQETQYF
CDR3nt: TGTGCCAGTACCCAAGGGACTAGTTGGCAAGAGACCCAGTACTTC

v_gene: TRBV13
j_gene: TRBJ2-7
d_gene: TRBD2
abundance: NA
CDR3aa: CASSTRLAGHEQYF
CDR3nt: TGTGCCAGCAGCACCCGACTAGCGGGGCACGAGCAGTACTTC

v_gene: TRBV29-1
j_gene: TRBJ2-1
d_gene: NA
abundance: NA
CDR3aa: CSVEVRIRSTGAYNEQFF
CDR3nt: TGCAGCGTTGAAGTGAGGATAAGGTCGACAGGAGCCTACAATGAGCAGTTCTTC

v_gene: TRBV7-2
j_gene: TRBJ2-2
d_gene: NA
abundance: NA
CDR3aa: CASSSSSNTGELFF
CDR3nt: TGTGCCAGCAGCTCTAGCTCGAACACCGGGGAGCTGTTTTTT

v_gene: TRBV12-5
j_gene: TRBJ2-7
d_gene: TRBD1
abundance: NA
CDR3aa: CASGPGTVSYEQYF
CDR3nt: TGTGCTAGTGGCCCCGGGACAGTCTCCTACGAGCAGTACTTC

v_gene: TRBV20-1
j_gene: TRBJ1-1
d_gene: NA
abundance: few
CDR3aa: CSGAPPEAFF
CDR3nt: TGCAGTGGGGCCCCGCCTGAAGCTTTCTTT

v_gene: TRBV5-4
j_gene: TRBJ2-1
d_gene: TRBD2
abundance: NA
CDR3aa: CASSLPLAGFYNEQFF
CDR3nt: TGTGCCAGCAGCCTTCCCCTAGCGGGGTTCTACAATGAGCAGTTCTTC

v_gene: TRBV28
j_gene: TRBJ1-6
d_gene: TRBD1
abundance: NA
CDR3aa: CASSFAGTGEAPLHF
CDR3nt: TGTGCCAGCAGTTTCGCGGGGACAGGGGAGGCACCCCTCCACTTT

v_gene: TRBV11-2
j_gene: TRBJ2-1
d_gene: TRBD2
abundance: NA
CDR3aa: CASRPDSGRVFF
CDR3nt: TGTGCCAGCAGACCAGATAGCGGGAGGGTGTTCTTC

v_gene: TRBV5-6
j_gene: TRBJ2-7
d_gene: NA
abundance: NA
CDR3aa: CASSTGLNYEQYF
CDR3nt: TGTGCCAGCAGCACCGGACTCAACTACGAGCAGTACTTC

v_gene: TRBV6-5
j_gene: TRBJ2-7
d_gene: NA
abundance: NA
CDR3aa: CASRARQTYEQYF
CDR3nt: TGTGCCAGCCGCGCGAGACAGACCTACGAGCAGTACTTC

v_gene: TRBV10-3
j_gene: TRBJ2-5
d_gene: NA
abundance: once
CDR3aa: CAISVFLETQYF
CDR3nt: TGTGCCATCAGTGTTTTCTTAGAGACCCAGTACTTC

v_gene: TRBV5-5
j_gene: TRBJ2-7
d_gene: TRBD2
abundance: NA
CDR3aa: CASSLPSGRTHEQYF
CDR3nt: TGTGCCAGCAGCTTGCCCAGCGGGAGAACCCACGAGCAGTACTTC

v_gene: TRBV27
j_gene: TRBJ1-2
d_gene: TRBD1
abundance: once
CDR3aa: CASSPTGGSYGYTF
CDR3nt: TGTGCCAGCAGTCCCACAGGGGGCAGCTATGGCTACACCTTC

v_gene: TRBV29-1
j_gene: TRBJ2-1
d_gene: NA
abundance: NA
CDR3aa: CSVEGGYNEQFF
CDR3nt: TGCAGCGTTGAGGGGGGATACAATGAGCAGTTCTTC

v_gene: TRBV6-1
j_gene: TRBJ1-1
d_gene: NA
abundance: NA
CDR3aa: CASSPLSTGYTEAFF
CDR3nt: TGTGCCAGCAGTCCCCTCTCCACAGGGTACACTGAAGCTTTCTTT

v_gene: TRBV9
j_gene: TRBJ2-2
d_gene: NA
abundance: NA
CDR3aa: CASSAPVGRTSGELFF
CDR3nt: TGTGCCAGCAGCGCACCAGTTGGCCGCACGTCGGGGGAGCTGTTTTTT

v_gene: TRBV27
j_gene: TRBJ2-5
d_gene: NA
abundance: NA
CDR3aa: CASSYGSERVTALQGMEETQYF
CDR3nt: TGTGCCAGCAGTTATGGATCCGAGAGGGTCACCGCGCTTCAGGGGATGGAGGAGACCCAGTACTTC

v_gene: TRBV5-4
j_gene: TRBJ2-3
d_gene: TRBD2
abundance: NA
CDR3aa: CASSPGLAGARTDTQYF
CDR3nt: TGTGCCAGCAGCCCGGGACTAGCGGGAGCCCGCACAGATACGCAGTATTTT

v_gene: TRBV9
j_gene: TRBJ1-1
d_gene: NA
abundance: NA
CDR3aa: CASSVAIVSSEAFF
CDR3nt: TGTGCCAGCAGCGTAGCTATTGTTAGTTCTGAAGCTTTCTTT

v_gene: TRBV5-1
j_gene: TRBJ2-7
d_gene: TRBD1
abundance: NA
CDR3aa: CASSLGTGGYEQYF
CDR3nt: TGCGCCAGCAGCCTGGGGACAGGGGGCTACGAGCAGTACTTC

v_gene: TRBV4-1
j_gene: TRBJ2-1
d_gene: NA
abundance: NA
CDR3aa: CASSQETGAPVF
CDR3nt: TGCGCCAGCAGCCAAGAAACTGGTGCTCCGGTCTTC

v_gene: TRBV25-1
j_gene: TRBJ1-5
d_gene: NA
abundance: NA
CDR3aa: CASSEGHQPQHF
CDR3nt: TGTGCCAGCAGTGAGGGGCATCAGCCCCAGCATTTT

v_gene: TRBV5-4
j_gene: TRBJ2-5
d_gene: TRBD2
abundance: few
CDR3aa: CASSRTSGETQYF
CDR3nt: TGTGCCAGCAGTCGGACTAGCGGGGAGACCCAGTACTTC

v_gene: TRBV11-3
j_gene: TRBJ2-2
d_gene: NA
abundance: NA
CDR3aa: CASSLGGSNTGELFF
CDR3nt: TGTGCCAGCAGCTTAGGAGGGTCGAACACCGGGGAGCTGTTTTTT

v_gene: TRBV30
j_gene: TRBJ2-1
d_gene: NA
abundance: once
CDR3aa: CAWSGGLPEGEQFF
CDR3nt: TGTGCCTGGAGTGGGGGACTCCCTGAGGGTGAGCAGTTCTTC

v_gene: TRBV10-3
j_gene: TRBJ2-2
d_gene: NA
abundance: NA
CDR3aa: CAISDRVGGTGELFF
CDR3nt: TGTGCCATCAGTGACAGGGTAGGAGGGACCGGGGAGCTGTTTTTT

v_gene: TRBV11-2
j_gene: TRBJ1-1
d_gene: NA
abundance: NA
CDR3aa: CASSLDPGQRSSFF
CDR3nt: TGTGCCAGCAGCTTAGATCCGGGACAACGGTCTTCTTTCTTT

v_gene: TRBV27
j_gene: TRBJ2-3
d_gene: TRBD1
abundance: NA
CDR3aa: CASSLGQGTDTQYF
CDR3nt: TGTGCCAGCAGTCTAGGACAGGGCACAGATACGCAGTATTTT

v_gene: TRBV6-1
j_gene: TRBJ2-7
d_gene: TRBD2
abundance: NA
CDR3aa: CASQGLAGTYEQYF
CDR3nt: TGTGCCAGCCAGGGGCTAGCGGGGACCTACGAGCAGTACTTC

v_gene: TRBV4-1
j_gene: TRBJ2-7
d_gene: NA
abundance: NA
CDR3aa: CASSFSGFSYEQYF
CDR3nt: TGCGCCAGCAGCTTTAGCGGATTCTCCTACGAGCAGTACTTC

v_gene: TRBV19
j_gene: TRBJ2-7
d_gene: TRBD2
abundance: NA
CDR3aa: CASSSGTSGYEQYF
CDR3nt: TGTGCCAGTAGTTCAGGGACTAGCGGGTACGAGCAGTACTTC

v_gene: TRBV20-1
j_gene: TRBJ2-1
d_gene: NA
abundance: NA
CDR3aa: CSATGDEQFF
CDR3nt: TGCAGTGCTACGGGAGATGAGCAGTTCTTC

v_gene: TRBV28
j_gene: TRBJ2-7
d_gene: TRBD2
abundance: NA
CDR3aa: CATYTIAGTSYEQYF
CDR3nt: TGTGCCACCTATACTATAGCGGGGACCTCCTACGAGCAGTACTTC

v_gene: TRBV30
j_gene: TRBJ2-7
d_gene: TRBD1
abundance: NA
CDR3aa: CAWSVGGRQGIHEQYF
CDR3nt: TGTGCCTGGAGTGTAGGAGGACGACAGGGGATACACGAGCAGTACTTC

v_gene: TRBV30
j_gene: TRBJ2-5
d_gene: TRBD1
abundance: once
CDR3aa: CAWRPGQGVEETQYF
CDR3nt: TGTGCCTGGAGGCCGGGACAGGGGGTTGAAGAGACCCAGTACTTC

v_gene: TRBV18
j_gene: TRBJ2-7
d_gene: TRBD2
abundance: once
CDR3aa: CASSSGGFGYEQYF
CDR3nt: TGTGCCAGCTCATCGGGGGGATTTGGGTACGAGCAGTACTTC